A single sample gave rise to the 5 T cell receptor beta chains below, sequenced in a study of metastatic and nonmetastatic thyroid tumors. No patient received treatment before thyroid surgery. MiXCR reprocessed the PCR reads for TCRdb. The sample includes some 13,000 clones, over 20% seen only once; the top ten take 11% to 15%. The sequencing input was adjacent normal tissue. Receptors originate from a female donor with papillary thyroid cancer or a benign thyroid nodule (not recorded which). Some clones in this sample may be carry-over from other donors' samples.

Comments on this clone: With a much larger clone just one base away, this may be a read error. The rearrangement joins TRBV5-4 to TRBJ2-4; D perhaps matches TRBD2 (5 bases). The germline V gene encodes CDR1 SGHNT and CDR2 YYREEE (reference sequence). The CDR3 totals 13 residues. This CDR3 is CASSPVGGAIQCF. The CDR3 nucleotides are TGTGCCAGCAGCCCCGTTGGAGGAGCAATTCAGTGCTTC.

Only one count was recorded for this clone. This chain joins TRBV20-1 and TRBJ2-7, with D maybe TRBD1 (6 bases). CDR1 DFQATT and CDR2 SNEGSKA come from the germline V gene (reference sequence). V lost 0 bases to trimming and J lost 3 bases, with 15 bases between them. There are 15 residues in the CDR3. The CDR3 bases are TGCAGTGCTAGAGATCCAGGGGCGATGATCTACGAGCAGTACTTC. It codes for CSARDPGAMIYEQYF.

This clone appeared a few times. This chain connects TRBV28 to TRBJ1-1, with a weak D call TRBD1 (5 bases). The CDR3 runs to 12 residues. V gave up 6 bases and J gave up 10 bases, with 15 bases separating them. CDR1 and CDR2 (germline): MDHEN, SYDVKM. The CDR3 loop reads CASSTMARGAFF. Here the CDR3 DNA reads TGTGCCAGCAGCACGATGGCTAGGGGAGCTTTCTTT. Variable domain in full (rest from reference TRBV28 and TRBJ1-1): DVKVTQSSRYLVKRTGEKVFLECVQDMDHENMFWYRQDPGLGLRLIYFSYDVKMKEKGDIPEGYSVSREKKERFSLILESASTNQTSMYLCASSTMARGAFFGQGTRLTVV.

The chain links TRBV27 to TRBJ1-6, with no clear D. The CDR3 length is 18 residues. CDR1 MNHEY and CDR2 SMNVEV come from the germline V gene (reference sequence). V lost 6 bases, J lost 0 bases, and 18 bases lay in between. The CDR3 DNA reads as TGTGCCAGCAGACCCTCAGAGAGCTTCTCCTCCTATAATTCACCCCTCCACTTT. Translated: CASRPSESFSSYNSPLHF.

The V gene is TRBV27, the J gene TRBJ2-7, with TRBD2 matching over 8 bases. The CDR3 covers 15 residues. From germline, CDR1 is MNHEY and CDR2 SMNVEV (reference sequence). Trimming removed 2 bases from V and 2 bases from J; junction bases left unmatched: 5. The CDR3 DNA follows: TGTGCCAGCAGTTTAGGCGGGGGGATTCCCTACGAGCAGTACTTC. It translates to CASSLGGGIPYEQYF.